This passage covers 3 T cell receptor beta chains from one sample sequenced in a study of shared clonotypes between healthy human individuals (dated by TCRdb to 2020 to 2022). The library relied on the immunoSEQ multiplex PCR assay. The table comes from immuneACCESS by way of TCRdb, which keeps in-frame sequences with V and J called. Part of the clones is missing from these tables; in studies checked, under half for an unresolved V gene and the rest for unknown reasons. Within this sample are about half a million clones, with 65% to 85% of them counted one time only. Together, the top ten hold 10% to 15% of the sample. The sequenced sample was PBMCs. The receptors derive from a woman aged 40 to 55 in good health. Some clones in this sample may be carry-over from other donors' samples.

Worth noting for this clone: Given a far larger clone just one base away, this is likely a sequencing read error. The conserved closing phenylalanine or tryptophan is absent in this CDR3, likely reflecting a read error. This chain's CDR3 is CASSLSGIGRYGYTL. CDR3 coding DNA: TGTGCCAGCAGTTTATCAGGAATTGGTCGCTATGGCTACACCCTC. The V call is TRBV28, the J call TRBJ1-2; D unresolved. Germline CDR1 reads MDHEN; CDR2 reads SYDVKM. V lost 1 base to trimming and J lost 4 bases, with 13 bases between them. The length of the CDR3 is 15 residues.

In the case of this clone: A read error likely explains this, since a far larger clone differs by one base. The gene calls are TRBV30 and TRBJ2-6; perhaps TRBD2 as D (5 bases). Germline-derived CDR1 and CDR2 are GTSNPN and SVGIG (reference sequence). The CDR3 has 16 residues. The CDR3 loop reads CALSVTGFSGANVLTF. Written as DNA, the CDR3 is TGTGCCTTGAGTGTTACGGGGTTCTCTGGGGCCAACGTCCTGACTTTC.

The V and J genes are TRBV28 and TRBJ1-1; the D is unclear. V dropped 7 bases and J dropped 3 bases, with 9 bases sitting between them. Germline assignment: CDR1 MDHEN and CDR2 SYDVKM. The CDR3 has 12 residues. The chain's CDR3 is CASTTPYTEAFF. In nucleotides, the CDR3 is TGTGCCAGCACCACTCCGTACACTGAAGCTTTCTTT.